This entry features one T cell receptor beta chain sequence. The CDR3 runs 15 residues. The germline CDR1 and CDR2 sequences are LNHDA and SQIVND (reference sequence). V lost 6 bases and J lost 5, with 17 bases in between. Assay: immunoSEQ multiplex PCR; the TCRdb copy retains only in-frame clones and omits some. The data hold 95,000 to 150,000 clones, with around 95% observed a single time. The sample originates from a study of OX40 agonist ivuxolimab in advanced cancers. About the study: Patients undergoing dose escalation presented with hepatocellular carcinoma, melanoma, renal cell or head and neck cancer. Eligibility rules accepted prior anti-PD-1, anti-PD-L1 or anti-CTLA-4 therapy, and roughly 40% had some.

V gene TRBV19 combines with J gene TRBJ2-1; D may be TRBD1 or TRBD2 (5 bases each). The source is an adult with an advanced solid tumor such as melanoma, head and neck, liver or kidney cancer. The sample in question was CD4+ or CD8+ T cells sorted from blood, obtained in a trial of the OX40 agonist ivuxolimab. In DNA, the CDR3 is TGTGCCAGTAGCAGAACCGGGACCCTGAACAATGAGCAGTTCTTC. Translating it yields CASSRTGTLNNEQFF. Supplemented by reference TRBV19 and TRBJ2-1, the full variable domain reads DGGITQSPKYLFRKEGQNVTLSCEQNLNHDAMYWYRQDPGQGLRLIYYSQIVNDFQKGDIAEGYSVSREKKESFPLTVTSAQKNPTAFYLCASSRTGTLNNEQFFGPGTRLTVL.